In its sample, the clone carrying this T cell receptor (beta chain) was seen a few times. The antigen remains unidentified. This CDR3 region has 13 residues. Trimming took 7 bases from V and 4 from J, leaving 11 bases between them. The entry originates in a study of T-cell memory formation after mild COVID-19. Study observations and caveats: Several responding clones turned up in pre-infection memory, indicating that cross-reactive memory may have taken part.

Researchers used 5'RACE with constant-segment primers to make TCR alpha and TCR beta cDNA libraries that carry sample barcodes and UMIs. One entry per CDR3 protein, called by TCRdb with MiXCR from the 5' RACE reads. The sample lists fewer than 300,000 distinct CDR3 sequences; approximately 15% were seen once. This receptor was obtained from a young man who had mild COVID-19 (a few samples of this study predate the infection). Cell type and time point are not known. The rearrangement joins TRBV12-3 or TRBV12-4 to TRBJ2-1; D might be TRBD2 (6 bases). Sequenced material: PBMCs or a T cell subset sorted from them (not recorded which). CDR3 amino acids: CASTGDGYNEQFF. Here the CDR3 DNA reads TGTGCCAGCACGGGGGACGGTTACAATGAGCAGTTCTTC.